Below, 30 T cell receptor beta chains from the same sample are listed, as sequenced in a study of cytomegalovirus exposure and HLA in healthy donors. PCR amplification relied on 60 Vbeta primers (plus 13 Jbeta primers). The table came from immunoSEQ multiplex PCR; TCRdb's copy has only in-frame clones and leaves some out. This sample's table reports about 170,000 clones. The specimen sequenced was PBMCs. The receptors here all came from a woman in her sixties or seventies in good health and CMV-seronegative.

The V call is TRBV4-3, the J call TRBJ1-1; tentatively, D is TRBD1 (5 bases). The V gene's germline CDR1 is LGHNA and CDR2 YSLEER. Trimming pared 1 base from V and 1 base from J, leaving 13 bases between. The CDR3 length is 16 residues. CDR3 protein: CASSQGGGMGNTEAFF. The CDR3 nucleotides read TGCGCCAGCAGCCAAGGTGGGGGGATGGGGAACACTGAAGCTTTCTTT.

The chain carries TRBV29-1 and TRBJ1-1; a weak D match, TRBD1 (6 bases). The CDR3 has 11 amino acids. The ends were cut back, 2 bases at V and 9 bases at J, with 10 bases in the middle. Germline V gene sequence: CDR1 SQVTM, CDR2 ANQGSEA. The DNA for the CDR3 is TGCAGCGTTGAAACAGGGTGGAAAGCTTTCTTT. Amino acids: CSVETGWKAFF.

The chain combines TRBV11-1 with TRBJ2-5; a weak D match, TRBD2 (7 bases). The CDR3 totals 15 residues. The germline CDR1 and CDR2 sequences are SGHAT and FQDESV (reference sequence). V was pared by 5 bases and J by 5 bases, with 18 bases between. CDR3 coding DNA: TGTGCCAGCAGCCCCTTGGTCGGGGGGCCGGAGACCCAGTACTTC. This gives the protein CASSPLVGGPETQYF.

The chain has TRBV5-4 and TRBJ1-3; D uncertain. CDR3 length equals 14 residues. Germline V gene lookup returns CDR1 SGHNT and CDR2 YYREEE (reference sequence). Trimming removed 3 bases from V and 0 bases from J, with 7 bases in between. The CDR3 spells CASSSRDSGNTIYF. The DNA of the CDR3 is TGTGCCAGCAGCTCTCGGGACTCTGGAAACACCATATATTTT.

The chain links TRBV5-4 to TRBJ2-2, with D hard to call. Germline CDR1 is SGHNT and CDR2 is YYREEE (reference sequence). Trimming removed 3 bases from V and 2 bases from J, with 8 bases in between. CDR3 length: 14 residues. This CDR3 is CASSYIVNTGELFF. Written as DNA, the CDR3 is TGTGCCAGCAGCTATATCGTTAACACCGGGGAGCTGTTTTTT.

In nucleotides, the CDR3 is TGTGCCATCAGTGGGGGGGAACTTTTCTATGGCTACACCTTC. It yields the protein CAISGGELFYGYTF. The genes are TRBV10-3 and TRBJ1-2, with D perhaps matching TRBD1 (5 bases). CDR1 and CDR2 (germline): ENHRY, SYGVKD. The CDR3 totals 14 residues. V shed 4 bases and J shed 4 bases, with 13 bases lying between them.

V usage is TRBV5-4 and J usage is TRBJ1-4, with D maybe TRBD1 (5 bases). Trimming pared 0 bases from V and 0 bases from J, leaving 6 bases between. The CDR3 has 15 amino acids. Germline loops: CDR1 SGHNT, CDR2 YYREEE (reference sequence). The CDR3 sequence: CASSLGTTTNEKLFF. The CDR3 region has the DNA TGTGCCAGCAGCTTGGGGACAACAACTAATGAAAAACTGTTTTTT.

V gene TRBV7-3 combines with J gene TRBJ1-1; 7 positions match TRBD1. Germline lookup yields CDR1 SGHTA and CDR2 FQGTGA. There are 15 residues in the CDR3. V was clipped by 0 bases and J by 5 bases; unmatched bases: 6. The DNA of the CDR3 is TGTGCCAGCAGCTTAACGGGCAACAGGGGAACTGAAGCTTTCTTT. It specifies CASSLTGNRGTEAFF.

The chain has TRBV6-1 and TRBJ2-7; D is undetermined. Germline V lookup: CDR1 MNHNS, CDR2 SASEGT. Trimming left V 6 bases short and J 2 bases short, with 5 bases between. The CDR3 covers 11 residues. The CDR3 sequence is CASSPTYEQYF. As DNA, the CDR3 is TGTGCCAGCAGCCCTACCTACGAGCAGTACTTC.

The rearrangement links TRBV7-3 to TRBJ1-5; 11 nucleotides line up with TRBD1. Germline trimming cut 3 bases from V and 1 base from J; bases unmatched to any gene: 5. Germline-derived CDR1 and CDR2 are SGHTA and FQGTGA. The length of the CDR3 is 17 residues. The CDR3 DNA reads TGTGCCAGCAGCTTGCGGACAGGGGGCACAAGCAATCAGCCCCAGCATTTT. This sequence encodes CASSLRTGGTSNQPQHF.

J is TRBJ1-5 and V is TRBV6-5; TRBD1 might be the D (5 bases). Trimming pared 0 bases from V and 3 bases from J, leaving 9 bases between. This CDR3 contains 15 residues. Germline CDR1 reads MNHEY; CDR2 reads SVGAGI. CDR3: CASSYSDRPNQPQHF. The CDR3 DNA follows: TGTGCCAGCAGTTACTCCGACAGACCCAATCAGCCCCAGCATTTT.

V is TRBV7-2 and J is TRBJ1-4; the match to TRBD1 covers 7 bases. CDR1 is SGHTA, CDR2 FQGNSA, per germline. This CDR3 comprises 14 residues. Unmatched junction bases numbered 9, after V lost 6 bases and J lost 8 bases. CDR3 nucleotides: TGTGCCAGCAGAGAGGGGGCTTTTTACGAAAAACTGTTTTTT. Its protein product is CASREGAFYEKLFF. The whole variable domain, filled in from reference TRBV7-2 and TRBJ1-4, reads GAGVSQSPSNKVTEKGKDVELRCDPISGHTALYWYRQSLGQGLEFLIYFQGNSAPDKSGLPSDRFSAERTGGSVSTLTIQRTQQEDSAVYLCASREGAFYEKLFFGSGTQLSVL.

The rearrangement links TRBV5-1 to TRBJ2-7, with 7 bases lining up with TRBD1. V dropped 2 bases and J dropped 6; count of bases not matched to a gene: 5. The length of the CDR3 is 13 residues. Per germline, CDR1 SGHRS and CDR2 YFSETQ. Here the CDR3 DNA reads TGCGCCAGCAGCTTCGGACAGGTGGGCGAGCAGTACTTC. This codes for CASSFGQVGEQYF.

The chain uses TRBV29-1 and TRBJ2-2; the match to TRBD2 covers 12 bases. The V gene end was trimmed by 6 bases and the J gene end by 7 bases; junction bases not matched to a gene: 9. Germline CDR1 and CDR2: SQVTM and ANQGSEA. This CDR3 is 15 amino acids long. CDR3 sequence reads: CSVSGLAGRVGELFF. The CDR3 DNA reads as TGCAGCGTATCCGGACTAGCGGGGAGGGTCGGGGAGCTGTTTTTT.

This chain uses TRBV14 with TRBJ1-6; 8 positions match TRBD1. V lost 4 bases, J lost 9 bases, and 11 bases stayed unmatched. The length of the CDR3 is 16 residues. The germline CDR1 and CDR2 sequences are SGHDN and FVKESK. CDR3 loop: CASSLFGQGMTSPLHF. In DNA, the CDR3 is TGTGCCAGCAGCCTTTTCGGACAGGGTATGACTTCACCCCTCCACTTT.

V usage is TRBV23-1 and J usage is TRBJ2-4; D uncertain. TRBV23-1 is sorted into the ORF group, with uncertain function. Trimming cost V 8 bases and J 0 bases, with 14 bases left between them. The CDR3 has 15 amino acids. Written as DNA, the CDR3 is TGCGCCAGCCCAGGAACCCGAGTAGCCAAAAACATTCAGTACTTC. Translating it yields CASPGTRVAKNIQYF.

The chain joins TRBV4-1 to TRBJ1-5; tentatively, D is TRBD1 (6 bases). V was clipped by 3 bases and J by 7 bases, with 16 bases between them. In germline, CDR1 is MGHRA, CDR2 YSYEKL. CDR3 length: 15 amino acids. The CDR3 coding sequence is TGCGCCAGCAGCCACCTAGGGGGGGAAAGCCAGCCCCAGCATTTT. It is translated as CASSHLGGESQPQHF.

With regard to this clone: Distinct nucleotide sequences in the sample also encode this CDR3. The chain couples TRBV14 to TRBJ1-1; no firm D call. The CDR3 extends over 13 amino acids. Per the germline V gene, CDR1 is SGHDN and CDR2 is FVKESK. V lost 0 bases to trimming and J lost 0 bases, with 2 bases between them. CDR3 nucleotide sequence: TGTGCCAGCAGCCAAGACATGAACACTGAAGCTTTCTTT. This translates into CASSQDMNTEAFF.

V gene TRBV30 combines with J gene TRBJ2-5; D unresolved. Germline values: CDR1 GTSNPN, CDR2 SVGIG (reference sequence). The V and J ends lost 0 bases and 5 bases respectively, with 4 bases between them. The CDR3 is 11 residues long. Written as DNA, the CDR3 is TGTGCCTGGAGTGTGAGGGAGACCCAGTACTTC. This sequence encodes CAWSVRETQYF. Combining the CDR3 with reference TRBV30 and TRBJ2-5 gives the whole variable domain SQTIHQWPATLVQPVGSPLSLECTVEGTSNPNLYWYRQAAGRGLQLLFYSVGIGQISSEVPQNLSASRPQDRQFILSSKKLLLSDSGFYLCAWSVRETQYFGPGTRLLVL.

V and J are TRBV10-3 and TRBJ1-1; a possible D gene is TRBD1 (6 bases). The germline V and J ends were trimmed by 10 bases and 4 bases, with 19 bases remaining between them. The V gene's germline CDR1 is ENHRY and CDR2 SYGVKD. The CDR3 has 14 amino acids. The CDR3 DNA reads TGTGCCACCGTCGGCGGGGGCGCCGTCACTGAAGCTTTCTTT. Translated: CATVGGGAVTEAFF.

V gene TRBV5-1 combines with J gene TRBJ2-7; 15 bases line up with TRBD2. Germline lookup yields CDR1 SGHRS and CDR2 YFSETQ. This CDR3 has 17 residues. V lost 4 bases and J lost 4; bases outside the gene matches: 9. The DNA of the CDR3 is TGCGCCAGCAGCCGCGGGACTAGCGGGAGGAATAGTTACGAGCAGTACTTC. It specifies CASSRGTSGRNSYEQYF. Filled out from reference TRBV5-1 and TRBJ2-7, the complete variable domain reads KAGVTQTPRYLIKTRGQQVTLSCSPISGHRSVSWYQQTPGQGLQFLFEYFSETQRNKGNFPGRFSGRQFSNSRSEMNVSTLELGDSALYLCASSRGTSGRNSYEQYFGPGTRLTVT.

The chain recombines TRBV2 with TRBJ2-1; D uncertain. V lost 8 bases and J 5 bases, leaving 22 bases between the germline ends. The CDR3 consists of 16 residues. The germline gives CDR1 SNHLY, CDR2 FYNNEI. CDR3 in DNA: TGTGCCAGCCTCTTCCACCTAACTTCCCTCCACAATGAGCAGTTCTTC. This encodes CASLFHLTSLHNEQFF. Together with reference TRBV2 and TRBJ2-1, the CDR3 gives the full variable domain: EPEVTQTPSHQVTQMGQEVILRCVPISNHLYFYWYRQILGQKVEFLVSFYNNEISEKSEIFDDQFSVERPDGSNFTLKIRSTKLEDSAMYFCASLFHLTSLHNEQFFGPGTRLTVL.

The chain links TRBV7-3 to TRBJ2-6; tentatively, D is TRBD1 (5 bases). V was trimmed by 5 bases and J by 1 base, leaving 12 bases between them. The CDR3 loop spans 16 amino acids. Germline-derived CDR1 and CDR2 are SGHTA and FQGTGA. The DNA of the CDR3 is TGTGCCAGCAGCCTTCGACAGCTATCTGGGGCCAACGTCCTGACTTTC. Translating it yields CASSLRQLSGANVLTF.

The chain is built from TRBV7-9 and TRBJ1-4, with 11 bases aligning to TRBD1. Trimming cost V 0 bases and J 10 bases; bases outside gene matches: 4. Germline values: CDR1 SEHNR, CDR2 FQNEAQ (reference sequence). There are 15 residues in the CDR3. The CDR3 DNA follows: TGTGCCAGCAGCTTAGCAGCGGGACAGGGGGGAAAACTGTTTTTT. Translated, it gives CASSLAAGQGGKLFF.

The CDR3 region is CASSLGVGRDRTPLHF. Here the CDR3 DNA reads TGTGCCAGCAGCTTAGGGGTCGGCAGGGACAGGACACCCCTCCACTTT. The gene calls are TRBV7-9 and TRBJ1-6, with TRBD1 matching over 8 bases. The CDR3 sequence is 16 residues long. The germline V gene encodes CDR1 SEHNR and CDR2 FQNEAQ (reference sequence). V was pared by 1 base and J by 11 bases, with 10 bases of the junction left unmatched.

This sequence joins TRBV19 and TRBJ2-2; tentative D call: TRBD1 (5 bases). CDR3 length: 14 amino acids. The V end was cut by 1 base, the J end by 4 bases, with 7 bases between. Germline V lookup: CDR1 LNHDA, CDR2 SQIVND (reference sequence). As DNA, the CDR3 is TGTGCCAGTAGTATAGGACAGACCACCGGGGAGCTGTTTTTT. Translated: CASSIGQTTGELFF. The whole variable domain, remainder taken from reference TRBV19 and TRBJ2-2, is DGGITQSPKYLFRKEGQNVTLSCEQNLNHDAMYWYRQDPGQGLRLIYYSQIVNDFQKGDIAEGYSVSREKKESFPLTVTSAQKNPTAFYLCASSIGQTTGELFFGEGSRLTVL.

The DNA for the CDR3 is TGTGCCAGCAGCCTAACAGGGGGCGATCAGCCCCAGCATTTT. It yields the protein CASSLTGGDQPQHF. This chain joins TRBV7-9 and TRBJ1-5; 9 nucleotides match TRBD1. The ends lost 5 bases at V and 5 bases at J; junction bases unmatched: 4. CDR1 and CDR2 from the germline V gene are SEHNR and FQNEAQ (reference sequence). CDR3 size: 14 residues.

The chain combines TRBV6-1 with TRBJ2-5; the match to TRBD1 covers 8 bases. The DNA end favors TRBJ2-7, so the J call may be wrong. Germline CDR1 reads MNHNS; CDR2 reads SASEGT. The CDR3 is 13 amino acids. The CDR3 DNA reads TGTGCCAGCGGGGACAGGAACCCCTACGAGCAGTACTTC. The encoded protein is CASGDRNPYEQYF.

This sequence joins TRBV5-1 and TRBJ2-1; possible D gene TRBD2, 5 bases. CDR1 SGHRS and CDR2 YFSETQ come from the germline V gene. V was cut by 0 bases and J by 0 bases, with 13 bases left in between. The CDR3 has 17 amino acids. The CDR3: CASSLGGLGSSYNEQFF. The DNA for the CDR3 is TGCGCCAGCAGCTTGGGAGGGTTGGGGAGCTCCTACAATGAGCAGTTCTTC.

The CDR3 protein is CASSLEAGGLQPQHF. The CDR3 DNA reads as TGCGCCAGCAGCTTGGAGGCAGGGGGCCTTCAGCCCCAGCATTTT. The chain recombines TRBV5-1 with TRBJ1-5; TRBD1 aligns across 8 bases. Germline V gene data show CDR1 as SGHRS and CDR2 as YFSETQ. The CDR3 runs 15 residues. V lost 0 bases to trimming and J lost 6 bases; unmatched junction nucleotides: 5.